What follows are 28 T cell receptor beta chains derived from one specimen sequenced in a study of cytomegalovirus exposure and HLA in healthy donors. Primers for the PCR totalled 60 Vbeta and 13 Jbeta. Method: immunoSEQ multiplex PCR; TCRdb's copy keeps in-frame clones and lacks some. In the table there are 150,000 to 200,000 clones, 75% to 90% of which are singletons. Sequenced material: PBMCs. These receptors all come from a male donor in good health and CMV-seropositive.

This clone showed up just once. Written as DNA, the CDR3 is TGTGCCAGCAGTTCGCCCGGTGGCTACACCTTC. Protein sequence: CASSSPGGYTF. The chain recombines TRBV6-6 with TRBJ1-2; unclear D gene. Trimming left V 4 bases short and J 7 bases short, with 7 bases between. CDR1 and CDR2 from the germline V gene are MNHNY and SVGAGI (reference sequence). The CDR3 loop spans 11 amino acids.

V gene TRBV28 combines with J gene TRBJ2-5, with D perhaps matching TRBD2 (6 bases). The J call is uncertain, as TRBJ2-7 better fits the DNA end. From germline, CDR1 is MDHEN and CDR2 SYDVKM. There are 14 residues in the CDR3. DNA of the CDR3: TGTGCCAGCAAGGGACTCTACCAAGTCTACGAGCAGTACTTC. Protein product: CASKGLYQVYEQYF.

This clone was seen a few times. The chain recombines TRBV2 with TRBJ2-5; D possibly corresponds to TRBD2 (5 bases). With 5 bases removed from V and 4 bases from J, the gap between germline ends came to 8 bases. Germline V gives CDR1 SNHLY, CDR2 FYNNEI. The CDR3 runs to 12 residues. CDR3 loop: CASSYGGETQYF. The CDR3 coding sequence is TGTGCCAGCAGTTACGGAGGAGAGACCCAGTACTTC.

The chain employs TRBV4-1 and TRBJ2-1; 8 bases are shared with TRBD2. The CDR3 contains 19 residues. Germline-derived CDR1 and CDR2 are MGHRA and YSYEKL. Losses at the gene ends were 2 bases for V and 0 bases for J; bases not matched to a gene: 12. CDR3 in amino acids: CASSQFTLAGLSSYNEQFF. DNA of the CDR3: TGCGCCAGCAGCCAATTTACGCTAGCGGGCCTGAGCTCCTACAATGAGCAGTTCTTC.

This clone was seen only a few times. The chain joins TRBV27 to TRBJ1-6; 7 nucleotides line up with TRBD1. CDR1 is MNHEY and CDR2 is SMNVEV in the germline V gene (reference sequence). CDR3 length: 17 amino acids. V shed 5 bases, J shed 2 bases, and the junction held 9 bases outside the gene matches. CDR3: CASSRQGGGPYNSPLHF. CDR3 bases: TGTGCCAGCAGTAGACAGGGCGGTGGGCCCTATAATTCACCCCTCCACTTT.

In nucleotides, the CDR3 is TGTGCCAGCAGGAACGACAGGGGGCATGGTATGGAGACCCAGTACTTC. This codes for CASRNDRGHGMETQYF. The chain couples TRBV7-9 to TRBJ2-5; 10 nucleotides agree with TRBD1. CDR3 length: 16 residues. Germline values: CDR1 SEHNR, CDR2 FQNEAQ (reference sequence). V lost 6 bases and J lost 5; bases outside the gene matches: 12.

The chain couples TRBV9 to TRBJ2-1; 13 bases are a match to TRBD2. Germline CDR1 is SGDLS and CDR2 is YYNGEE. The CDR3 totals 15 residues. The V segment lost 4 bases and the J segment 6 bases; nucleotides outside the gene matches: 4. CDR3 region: CASSRTSGSTNEQFF. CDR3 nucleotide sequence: TGTGCCAGCAGCCGGACTAGCGGGAGTACCAATGAGCAGTTCTTC.

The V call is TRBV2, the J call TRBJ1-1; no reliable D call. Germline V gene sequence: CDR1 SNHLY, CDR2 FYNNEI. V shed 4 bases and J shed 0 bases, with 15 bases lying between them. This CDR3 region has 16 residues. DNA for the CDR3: TGTGCCAGCAGTGCCCCTTTTAGAGCTATGAACACTGAAGCTTTCTTT. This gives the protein CASSAPFRAMNTEAFF.

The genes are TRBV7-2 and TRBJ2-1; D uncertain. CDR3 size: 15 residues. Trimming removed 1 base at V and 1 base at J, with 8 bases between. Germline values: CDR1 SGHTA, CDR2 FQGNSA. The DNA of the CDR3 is TGTGCCAGCAGCTTAGTGCAGGCTTCCTACAATGAGCAGTTCTTC. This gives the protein CASSLVQASYNEQFF.

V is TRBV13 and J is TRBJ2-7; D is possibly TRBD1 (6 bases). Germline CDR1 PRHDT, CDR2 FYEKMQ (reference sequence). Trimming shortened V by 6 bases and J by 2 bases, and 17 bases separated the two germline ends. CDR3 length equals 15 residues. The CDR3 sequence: CASRSARDITYEQYF. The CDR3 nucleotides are TGTGCCAGCAGATCAGCCCGGGACATTACCTACGAGCAGTACTTC.

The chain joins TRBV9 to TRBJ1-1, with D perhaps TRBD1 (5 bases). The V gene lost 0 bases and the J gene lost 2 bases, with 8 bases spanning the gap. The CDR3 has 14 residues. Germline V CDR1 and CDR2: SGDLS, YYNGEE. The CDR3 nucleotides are TGTGCCAGCAGCGTAGATCAGGGTAACACTGAAGCTTTCTTT. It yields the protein CASSVDQGNTEAFF.

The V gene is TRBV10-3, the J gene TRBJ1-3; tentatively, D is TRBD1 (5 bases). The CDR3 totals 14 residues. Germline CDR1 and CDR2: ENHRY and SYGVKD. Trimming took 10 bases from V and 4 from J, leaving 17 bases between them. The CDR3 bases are TGTGCCACCCAGGGTGGTGGTAGGGGAAACACCATATATTTT. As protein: CATQGGGRGNTIYF.

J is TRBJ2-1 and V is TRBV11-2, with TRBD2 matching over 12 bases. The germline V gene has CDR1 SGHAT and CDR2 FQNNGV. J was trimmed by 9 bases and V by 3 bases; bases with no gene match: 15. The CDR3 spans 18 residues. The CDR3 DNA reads TGTGCCAGCAGCTTTCCCACCGCTAGCGGGAGGGCCGGCGGTGAGCAGTTCTTC. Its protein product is CASSFPTASGRAGGEQFF. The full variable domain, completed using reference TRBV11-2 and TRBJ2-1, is EAGVAQSPRYKIIEKRQSVAFWCNPISGHATLYWYQQILGQGPKLLIQFQNNGVVDDSQLPKDRFSAERLKGVDSTLKIQPAKLEDSAVYLCASSFPTASGRAGGEQFFGPGTRLTVL.

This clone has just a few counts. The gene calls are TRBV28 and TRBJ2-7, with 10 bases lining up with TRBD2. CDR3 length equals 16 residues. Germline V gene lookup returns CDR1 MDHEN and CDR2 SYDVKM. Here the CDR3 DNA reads TGTGACACAGCCCCAGCGGGAGGGCCTCCCCCCCACGAGCAGTACTTC. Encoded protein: CDTAPAGGPPPHEQYF.

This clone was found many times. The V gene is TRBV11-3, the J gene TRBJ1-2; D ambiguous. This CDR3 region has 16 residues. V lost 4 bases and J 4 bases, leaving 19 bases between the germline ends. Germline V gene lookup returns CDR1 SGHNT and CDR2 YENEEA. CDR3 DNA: TGTGCCAGCAGCTCCGAAGGCCGGGGTGCGGTCTATGGCTACACCTTC. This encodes CASSSEGRGAVYGYTF.

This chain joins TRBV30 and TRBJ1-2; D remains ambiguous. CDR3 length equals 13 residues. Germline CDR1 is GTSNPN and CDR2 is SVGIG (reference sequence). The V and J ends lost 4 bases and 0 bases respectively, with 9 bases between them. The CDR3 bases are TGTGCCTGGACGGTGGGAGCTAACTATGGCTACACCTTC. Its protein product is CAWTVGANYGYTF.

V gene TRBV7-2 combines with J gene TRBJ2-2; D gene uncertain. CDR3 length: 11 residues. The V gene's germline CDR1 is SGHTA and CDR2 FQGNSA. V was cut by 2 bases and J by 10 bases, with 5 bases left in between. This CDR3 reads CASSLREELFF. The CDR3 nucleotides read TGTGCCAGCAGCTTAAGAGAGGAGCTGTTTTTT.

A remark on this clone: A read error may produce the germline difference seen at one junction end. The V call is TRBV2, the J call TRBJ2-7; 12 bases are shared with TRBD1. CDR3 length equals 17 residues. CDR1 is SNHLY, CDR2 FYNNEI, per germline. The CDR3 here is CASSAYLGQGASFEQYF. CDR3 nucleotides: TGTGCCAGCAGCGCCTACTTGGGACAGGGGGCCTCCTTCGAGCAGTACTTC.

CDR3 loop: CASSQRLSGDTQYF. CDR3 bases: TGTGCCAGCAGCCAGCGGCTTAGTGGAGATACGCAGTATTTT. V and J are TRBV14 and TRBJ2-3; D is undetermined. Per germline, CDR1 SGHDN and CDR2 FVKESK. Between the trimmed V and J ends, which lost 3 bases and 5 bases, there was a span of 12 bases. The CDR3 length is 14 residues.

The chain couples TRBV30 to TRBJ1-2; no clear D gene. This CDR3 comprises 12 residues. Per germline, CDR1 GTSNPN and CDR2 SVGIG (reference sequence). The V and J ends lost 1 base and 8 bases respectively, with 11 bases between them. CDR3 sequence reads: CAWSAGREGYTF. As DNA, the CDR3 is TGTGCCTGGAGTGCGGGTAGGGAGGGCTACACCTTC.

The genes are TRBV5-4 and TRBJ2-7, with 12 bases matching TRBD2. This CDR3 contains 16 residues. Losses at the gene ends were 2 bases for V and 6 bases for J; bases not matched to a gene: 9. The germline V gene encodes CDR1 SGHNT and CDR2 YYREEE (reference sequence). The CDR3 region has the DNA TGTGCCAGCAGCTTAACCGCCCTGACTAGCGGGGGCGAGCAGTACTTC. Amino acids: CASSLTALTSGGEQYF.

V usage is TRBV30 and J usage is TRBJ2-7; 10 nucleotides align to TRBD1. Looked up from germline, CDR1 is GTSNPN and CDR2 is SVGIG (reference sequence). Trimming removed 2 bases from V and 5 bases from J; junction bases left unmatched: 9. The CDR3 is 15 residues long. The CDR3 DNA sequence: TGTGCCTGGAGTACCGGGACAGGGGCTTCGGACGAGCAGTACTTC. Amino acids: CAWSTGTGASDEQYF.

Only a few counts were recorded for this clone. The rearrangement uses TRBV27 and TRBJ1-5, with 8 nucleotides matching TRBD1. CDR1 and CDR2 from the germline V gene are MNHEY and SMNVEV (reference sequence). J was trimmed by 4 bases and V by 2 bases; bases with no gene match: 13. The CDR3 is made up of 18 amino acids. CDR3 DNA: TGTGCCAGCAGTTTAGGAGTGCCGGGGACAGGAGGAAATCAGCCCCAGCATTTT. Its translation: CASSLGVPGTGGNQPQHF.

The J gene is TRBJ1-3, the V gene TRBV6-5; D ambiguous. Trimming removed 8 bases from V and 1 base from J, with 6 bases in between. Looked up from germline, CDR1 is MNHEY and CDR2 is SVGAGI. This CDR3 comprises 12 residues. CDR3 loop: CASGFSGNTIYF. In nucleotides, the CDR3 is TGTGCCAGCGGCTTTTCTGGAAACACCATATATTTT.

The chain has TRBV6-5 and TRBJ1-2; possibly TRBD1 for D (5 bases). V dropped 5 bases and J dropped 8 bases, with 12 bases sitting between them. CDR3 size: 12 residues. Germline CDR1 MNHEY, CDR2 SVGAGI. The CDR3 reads CASSGPQGGYTF. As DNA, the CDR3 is TGTGCCAGCAGTGGGCCTCAGGGAGGCTACACCTTC.

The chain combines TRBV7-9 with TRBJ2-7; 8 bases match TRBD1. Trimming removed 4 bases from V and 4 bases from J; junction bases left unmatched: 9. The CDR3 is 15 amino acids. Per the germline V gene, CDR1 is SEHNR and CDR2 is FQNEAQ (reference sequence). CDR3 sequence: CASSSGTGPLYEQYF. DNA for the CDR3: TGTGCCAGCAGCTCTGGGACAGGACCTCTGTACGAGCAGTACTTC.

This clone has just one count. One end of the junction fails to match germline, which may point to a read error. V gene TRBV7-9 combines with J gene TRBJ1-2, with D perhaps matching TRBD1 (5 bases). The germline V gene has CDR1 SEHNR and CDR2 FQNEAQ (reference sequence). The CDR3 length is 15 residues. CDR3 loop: CSSIPSGGGNYGYTF. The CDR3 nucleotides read TGTTCCAGCATCCCCTCGGGGGGGGGTAACTATGGCTACACCTTC.

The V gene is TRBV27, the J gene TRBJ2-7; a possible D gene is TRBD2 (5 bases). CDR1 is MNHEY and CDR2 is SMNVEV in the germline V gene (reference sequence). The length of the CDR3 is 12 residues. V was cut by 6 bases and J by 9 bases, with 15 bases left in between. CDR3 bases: TGTGCCAGCAGAGACACGGCTGCGGGGCAGTACTTC. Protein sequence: CASRDTAAGQYF.